These 29 T cell receptor beta chains share one sample of origin, sequenced in a study of T cell changes during pregnancy in multiple sclerosis. Generated by immunoSEQ multiplex PCR, the TCRdb table keeps only in-frame clones and is missing some. The sample holds some 110,000 clones; less than 95% are singletons and the top ten take roughly 1.7%. The source was peripheral blood, collected after pregnancy. The receptors derive from a female donor with multiple sclerosis, enrolled in a pregnancy study.

The chain employs TRBV30 and TRBJ1-3; 8 bases match TRBD1. CDR3 size: 13 residues. V trimming: 3 bases; J trimming: 11 bases; junction bases outside the gene matches: 9. CDR1 is GTSNPN and CDR2 is SVGIG in the germline V gene (reference sequence). This CDR3 reads CAWSGQGFYSIYF. The CDR3 DNA is TGTGCCTGGAGCGGACAGGGTTTTTACTCCATATATTTT.

This chain links TRBV7-7 with TRBJ2-5, with D perhaps matching TRBD1 (5 bases). V gave up 6 bases and J gave up 2 bases, with 13 bases separating them. CDR3 length: 14 residues. Per germline, CDR1 SSHAT and CDR2 FNYEAQ (reference sequence). CDR3 nucleotides: TGTGCCAGCAGTTTACGGACATATCAAGAGACCCAGTACTTC. This encodes CASSLRTYQETQYF.

The V call is TRBV5-1, the J call TRBJ2-1, with 14 bases lining up with TRBD2. The length of the CDR3 is 16 residues. V shed 7 bases and J 7 bases; nucleotides not matched to a gene: 10. CDR1 and CDR2 from the germline V gene are SGHRS and YFSETQ. CDR3 amino acids: CASLRGWTSGRNEQFF. For the CDR3, the DNA is TGCGCCAGCCTTAGGGGATGGACTAGCGGGAGGAATGAGCAGTTCTTC.

The rearrangement joins TRBV27 to TRBJ2-2; TRBD2 matches at 9 bases. There are 14 residues in the CDR3. V shed 8 bases, J shed 4 bases, and the junction held 5 bases outside the gene matches. The germline gives CDR1 MNHEY, CDR2 SMNVEV (reference sequence). The DNA of the CDR3 is TGTGCCAGCCAACTAGCGGGTGGCACCGGGGAGCTGTTTTTT. Residues: CASQLAGGTGELFF.

V usage is TRBV10-3 and J usage is TRBJ2-3; 9 bases are a match to TRBD2. Germline V lookup: CDR1 ENHRY, CDR2 SYGVKD. This CDR3 has 16 residues. Trimming removed 6 bases from V and 0 bases from J; junction bases left unmatched: 7. The CDR3 DNA is TGTGCCATCAGAGAAACCGGGACTAGCAGCACAGATACGCAGTATTTT. Residues: CAIRETGTSSTDTQYF.

The chain uses TRBV5-4 and TRBJ1-6; maybe TRBD1 (5 bases). Per germline, CDR1 SGHNT and CDR2 YYREEE (reference sequence). Trimming left V 6 bases short and J 5 bases short, with 15 bases between. The CDR3 covers 15 residues. The DNA of the CDR3 is TGTGCCAGCACCCGGGGACGGGGGGATAATTCACCCCTCCACTTT. It translates to CASTRGRGDNSPLHF.

The V call is TRBV4-1, the J call TRBJ1-1; 8 nucleotides align to TRBD1. The CDR3 is 14 residues long. Germline CDR1 is MGHRA and CDR2 is YSYEKL. Losses at the gene ends were 3 bases for V and 6 bases for J; bases not matched to a gene: 6. This CDR3 reads CASSHDRGWAEAFF. Here the CDR3 DNA reads TGCGCCAGCAGCCATGACAGGGGTTGGGCTGAAGCTTTCTTT.

The gene calls are TRBV5-1 and TRBJ1-4, with D possibly being TRBD1 (6 bases). V lost 0 bases, J lost 7 bases, and 7 bases lay in between. The CDR3 runs to 13 residues. From germline, CDR1 is SGHRS and CDR2 YFSETQ. CDR3 amino acids: CASSLVGGEKLFF. The CDR3 DNA follows: TGCGCCAGCAGCTTGGTAGGGGGTGAAAAACTGTTTTTT.

The chain carries TRBV6-1 and TRBJ1-1; TRBD1 aligns across 7 bases. Germline V lookup: CDR1 MNHNS, CDR2 SASEGT. The ends lost 5 bases at V and 7 bases at J; junction bases unmatched: 4. CDR3 length equals 12 residues. CDR3: CASSKQGSEAFF. The CDR3 nucleotides are TGTGCCAGCAGTAAACAGGGGAGTGAAGCTTTCTTT.

The chain combines TRBV18 with TRBJ1-2, with D tentatively TRBD1 (5 bases). The CDR3 spans 13 residues. Germline assignment: CDR1 KGHSH and CDR2 LQKENI. The V end lost 2 bases, the J end lost 7 bases, and 11 bases lay between the germline ends. The CDR3 protein is CASSPTVQGGYTF. CDR3 bases: TGTGCCAGCTCACCAACGGTTCAGGGTGGCTACACCTTC.

The chain links TRBV21-1 to TRBJ2-7; the table gives TRBD1 as D, unverified against the DNA. TRBV21-1 is termed a pseudogene. CDR3 length: 15 amino acids. The CDR3 coding sequence is TGTGCCAGCAGCAAAACGGCCCAGGGGGAATACGAGCAGTACTTC. Residues: CASSKTAQGEYEQYF.

The V and J genes are TRBV28 and TRBJ2-7; 8 bases map to TRBD1. This CDR3 contains 16 residues. V shed 7 bases, J shed 2 bases, and the junction held 13 bases outside the gene matches. Germline V gene data show CDR1 as MDHEN and CDR2 as SYDVKM. This CDR3 reads CASTSPGGSLTYEQYF. DNA of the CDR3: TGTGCCAGCACCAGCCCAGGGGGCTCCCTGACCTACGAGCAGTACTTC.

The V and J genes are TRBV7-2 and TRBJ2-3; no clear D. Looked up from germline, CDR1 is SGHTA and CDR2 is FQGNSA. This CDR3 spans 13 amino acids. V was trimmed by 2 bases and J by 4 bases, leaving 7 bases between them. The CDR3 DNA sequence: TGTGCCAGCAGCTTACTAAGCCCAGATACGCAGTATTTT. Its protein product is CASSLLSPDTQYF.

The chain uses TRBV15 and TRBJ2-5; 11 bases are a match to TRBD2. The junction had 7 bases not matched to a gene; V was cut back by 1 base and J by 6 bases. The CDR3 contains 16 residues. CDR1 and CDR2 from the germline V gene are LNHNV and YYDKDF (reference sequence). CDR3: CATSRGGTSGKQTQYF. In nucleotides, the CDR3 is TGTGCCACCAGCAGAGGGGGGACTAGCGGTAAACAGACCCAGTACTTC.

The J gene is TRBJ2-1, the V gene TRBV6-1, with D possibly matching TRBD2 (6 bases). This CDR3 contains 15 residues. From germline, CDR1 is MNHNS and CDR2 SASEGT. Trimming took 6 bases from V and 7 from J, leaving 19 bases between them. DNA for the CDR3: TGTGCCAGCAGGAAAAGGACGGGGGAGGATAATGAGCAGTTCTTC. This encodes CASRKRTGEDNEQFF.

The chain has TRBV7-9 and TRBJ1-1; the D is unclear. This CDR3 region has 12 residues. Germline V CDR1 and CDR2: SEHNR, FQNEAQ (reference sequence). Trimming pared 7 bases from V and 0 bases from J, leaving 6 bases between. CDR3 amino acids: CASTSLNTEAFF. The CDR3, as DNA: TGTGCCAGCACCTCCCTGAACACTGAAGCTTTCTTT.

The V and J genes are TRBV4-2 and TRBJ2-7; 7 bases are shared with TRBD2. After removal of 1 base from V and 4 bases from J, the junction contained 1 base not matched to a gene. Germline CDR1 and CDR2: LGHNA and YNFKEQ. The CDR3 covers 13 residues. Here the CDR3 DNA reads TGTGCCAGCAGCCAAGGGGGGGGATACGAGCAGTACTTC. Translated, it gives CASSQGGGYEQYF.

The CDR3 loop reads CASSYGTSVGAFF. In nucleotides, the CDR3 is TGTGCCAGCAGCTACGGGACATCCGTCGGAGCTTTCTTT. V and J are TRBV11-1 and TRBJ1-1, with a possible D match to TRBD1 (6 bases). Germline V gene sequence: CDR1 SGHAT, CDR2 FQDESV (reference sequence). The CDR3 is 13 amino acids. V was pared by 4 bases and J by 10 bases, with 16 bases between.

A remark on this clone: Other nucleotide sequences in the sample specify the same CDR3. The rearrangement uses TRBV7-3 and TRBJ1-1, with D possibly TRBD1 on 5 matching bases. CDR1 and CDR2 (germline): SGHTA, FQGTGA. Trimming shortened V by 2 bases and J by 2 bases, and 6 bases separated the two germline ends. The CDR3 totals 13 residues. Here the CDR3 DNA reads TGTGCCAGCAGCTTAGGGGCTAACACTGAAGCTTTCTTT. It yields the protein CASSLGANTEAFF.

The chain carries TRBV5-1 and TRBJ1-2; D might be TRBD1 (6 bases). V shed 5 bases and J shed 6 bases, with 20 bases lying between them. This CDR3 has 15 amino acids. The germline CDR1 and CDR2 sequences are SGHRS and YFSETQ. CDR3: CASSSQIQGQDGYTF. For the CDR3, the DNA is TGCGCCAGCAGTTCTCAAATCCAGGGACAAGATGGCTACACCTTC.

This chain joins TRBV10-2 and TRBJ2-7; no clear D gene. CDR1 is WSHSY, CDR2 SAAADI, per germline. The CDR3 contains 13 residues. Trimming removed 4 bases from V and 0 bases from J, with 7 bases in between. CDR3 DNA: TGCGCCAGCAGTGCACTGAGCTCCTACGAGCAGTACTTC. Translation: CASSALSSYEQYF.

In regard to this clone: Different DNA sequences within this sample yield the same CDR3. The V gene is TRBV5-1, the J gene TRBJ1-5; TRBD1 agrees at 9 bases. The V gene end was trimmed by 0 bases and the J gene end by 4 bases; junction bases not matched to a gene: 2. Germline-derived CDR1 and CDR2 are SGHRS and YFSETQ. This CDR3 spans 15 amino acids. CDR3 DNA sequence: TGCGCCAGCAGCTTGGGGGGACAGGGAAATCAGCCCCAGCATTTT. This gives the protein CASSLGGQGNQPQHF.

As to this clone: This likely comes from a read error, as the CDR3 has no conserved phenylalanine or tryptophan at its end. The limits of the CDR3 on the DNA are not certain, so only TCRdb's listed CDR3 is given. The genes are TRBV6-5 and TRBJ1-1. The CDR3 is made up of 11 amino acids, end residues included. Germline values: CDR1 MNHEY, CDR2 SVGAGI. The CDR3 is CASSYLDGVDL.

For this clone: The same CDR3 can be traced to other DNA sequences in this sample. The chain couples TRBV5-6 to TRBJ1-2; TRBD1 aligns across 7 bases. The CDR3 has 13 amino acids. Germline V gene lookup returns CDR1 SGHDT and CDR2 YYEEEE. V was clipped by 6 bases and J by 2 bases; unmatched bases: 4. CDR3 DNA: TGTGCCAGCACCCTACAGGGGAACTATGGCTACACCTTC. It codes for CASTLQGNYGYTF.

The rearrangement links TRBV14 to TRBJ2-1, with 9 bases identical to TRBD2. Germline values: CDR1 SGHDN, CDR2 FVKESK. With 0 bases clipped from V and 11 bases from J, the junction kept 2 bases outside the gene matches. The CDR3 spans 13 residues. The CDR3 loop is CASSQDLAGKQFF. CDR3 in DNA: TGTGCCAGCAGCCAAGATCTAGCGGGAAAGCAGTTCTTC.

The chain combines TRBV19 with TRBJ1-5, with D perhaps matching TRBD1 (6 bases). Per the germline V gene, CDR1 is LNHDA and CDR2 is SQIVND (reference sequence). The CDR3 is made up of 14 amino acids. V was pared by 10 bases and J by 1 base, with 14 bases between. The CDR3 DNA reads as TGTGCCACCCGGGGGGCTGGGAGCAATCAGCCCCAGCATTTT. Translated, it gives CATRGAGSNQPQHF.

This clone was recorded only once. The V and J genes are TRBV7-2 and TRBJ1-5, with a tentative D call TRBD1 (5 bases). Trimming took off 1 base at V and 4 bases at J, with 11 bases between the two ends. Germline-derived CDR1 and CDR2 are SGHTA and FQGNSA. The length of the CDR3 is 15 residues. DNA of the CDR3: TGTGCCAGCAGCTTAGTCGCCCAGGGAAATCAGCCCCAGCATTTT. It encodes CASSLVAQGNQPQHF.

The chain employs TRBV25-1 and TRBJ1-1, with D perhaps TRBD1 (6 bases). This CDR3 comprises 12 residues. V lost 6 bases to trimming and J lost 11 bases, with 16 bases between them. Germline CDR1 and CDR2: MGHDK and SYGVNS. CDR3 DNA: TGTGCCAGCAGGCCACCGGGACATGAGGCTTTCTTT. Amino acid sequence: CASRPPGHEAFF.

This chain links TRBV7-9 with TRBJ1-1; D is possibly TRBD1 (6 bases). This CDR3 is built from 14 residues. CDR1 SEHNR and CDR2 FQNEAQ come from the germline V gene (reference sequence). Trimming shortened V by 8 bases and J by 5 bases, and 18 bases separated the two germline ends. The CDR3 DNA sequence: TGTGCCAGCCACGAAGGGGGGGCGCCTACTGAAGCTTTCTTT. Translated, it gives CASHEGGAPTEAFF. Complete variable domain (other parts from reference TRBV7-9 and TRBJ1-1): DTGVSQNPRHKITKRGQNVTFRCDPISEHNRLYWYRQTLGQGPEFLTYFQNEAQLEKSRLLSDRFSAERPKGSFSTLEIQRTEQGDSAMYLCASHEGGAPTEAFFGQGTRLTVV.